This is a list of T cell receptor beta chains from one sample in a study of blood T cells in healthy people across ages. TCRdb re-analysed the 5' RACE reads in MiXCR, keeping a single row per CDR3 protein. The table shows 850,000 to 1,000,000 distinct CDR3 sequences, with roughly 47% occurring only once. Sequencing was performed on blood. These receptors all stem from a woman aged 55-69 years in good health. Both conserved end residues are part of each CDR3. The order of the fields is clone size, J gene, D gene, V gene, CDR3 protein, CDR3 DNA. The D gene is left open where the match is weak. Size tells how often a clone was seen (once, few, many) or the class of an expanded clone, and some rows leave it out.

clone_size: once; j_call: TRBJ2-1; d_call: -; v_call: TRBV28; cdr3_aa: CASSSRDKSSYNEQFF; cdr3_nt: TGTGCCAGCAGTTCCCGGGACAAAAGCTCCTACAATGAGCAGTTCTTC
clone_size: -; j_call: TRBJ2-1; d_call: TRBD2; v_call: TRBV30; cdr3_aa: CPWKPPILRENSYNEQFF; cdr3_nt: TGTCCCTGGAAACCGCCCATACTGCGGGAGAACTCCTACAATGAGCAGTTCTTC
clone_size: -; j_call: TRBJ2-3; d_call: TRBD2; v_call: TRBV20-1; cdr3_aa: CSASPTSGYTDTQYF; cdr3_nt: TGCAGTGCTTCCCCGACTAGCGGGTACACAGATACGCAGTATTTT
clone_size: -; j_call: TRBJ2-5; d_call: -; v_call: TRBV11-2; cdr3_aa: CASSRGLALFETQYF; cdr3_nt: TGTGCCAGCAGCCGAGGACTGGCTTTATTTGAGACCCAGTACTTC
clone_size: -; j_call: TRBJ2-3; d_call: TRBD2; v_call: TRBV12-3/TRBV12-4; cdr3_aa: CASSFGGTSGRARVTDTQYF; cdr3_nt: TGTGCCAGCAGTTTTGGTGGGACCAGCGGGAGGGCCCGGGTCACAGATACGCAGTATTTT
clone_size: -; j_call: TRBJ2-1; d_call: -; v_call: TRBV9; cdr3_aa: CASTRQTGNNEQFF; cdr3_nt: TGTGCCAGCACAAGGCAGACTGGTAACAATGAGCAGTTCTTC
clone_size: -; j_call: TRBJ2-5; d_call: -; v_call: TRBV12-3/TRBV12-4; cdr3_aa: CASSSTQETQYF; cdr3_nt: TGTGCCAGCAGTTCCACGCAAGAGACCCAGTACTTC
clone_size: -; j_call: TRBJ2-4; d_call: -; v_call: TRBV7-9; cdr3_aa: CASSLFPKNIQYF; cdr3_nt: TGCGCCAGCAGCTTATTCCCTAAAAACATTCAGTACTTC
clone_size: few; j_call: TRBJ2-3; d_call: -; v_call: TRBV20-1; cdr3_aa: CSASREGTSWSTDTQYF; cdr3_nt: TGCAGTGCTAGTCGCGAGGGTACTAGCTGGAGCACAGATACGCAGTATTTT
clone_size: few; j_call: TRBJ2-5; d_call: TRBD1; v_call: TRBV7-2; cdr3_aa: CASSLTHGRQGAKTQYF; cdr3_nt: TGTGCCAGCAGCTTAACCCATGGCAGACAGGGCGCGAAGACCCAGTACTTC
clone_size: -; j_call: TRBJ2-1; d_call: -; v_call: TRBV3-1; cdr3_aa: CDSSQGLGGSYNEQFF; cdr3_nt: TGTGACAGCAGCCAAGGACTAGGGGGCTCCTACAATGAGCAGTTCTTC
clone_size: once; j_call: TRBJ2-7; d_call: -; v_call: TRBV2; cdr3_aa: CASSKDSPRAYNRVYEQYF; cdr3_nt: TGTGCCAGCAGTAAGGACAGCCCACGCGCATACAACAGAGTCTACGAGCAGTACTTC
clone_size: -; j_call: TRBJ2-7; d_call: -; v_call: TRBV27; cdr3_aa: CVSSLCARCGTWEQYF; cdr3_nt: TGTGTCAGCAGTTTATGTGCCCGGTGTGGGACTTGGGAGCAGTACTTC
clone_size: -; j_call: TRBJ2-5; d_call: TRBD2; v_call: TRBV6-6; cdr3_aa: CASSLTVLAGGQETQYF; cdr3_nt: TGTGCCAGCAGTCTCACCGTCTTAGCGGGGGGACAAGAGACCCAGTACTTC
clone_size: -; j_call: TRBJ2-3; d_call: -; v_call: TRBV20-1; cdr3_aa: CSASPPPAQYF; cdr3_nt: TGCAGTGCTAGCCCCCCCCCAGCGCAGTATTTT
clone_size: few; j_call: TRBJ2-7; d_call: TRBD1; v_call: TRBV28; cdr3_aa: CASSSTRDRVGVYEQYF; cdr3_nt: TGTGCCAGCAGTTCTACTCGGGACAGGGTCGGGGTCTACGAGCAGTACTTC
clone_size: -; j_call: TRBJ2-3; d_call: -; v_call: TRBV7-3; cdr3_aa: CASSLDGLSRLGTDTQYF; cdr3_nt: TGTGCCAGCAGCCTCGACGGACTGTCCCGCCTAGGCACAGATACGCAGTATTTT